The sequence of this T cell receptor (beta chain) was determined in a study of regulatory T cells in long-lasting Graves disease (dated by TCRdb to about 2021). Background on the whole study: Persistent Graves' disease was defined as persistently positive TSH receptor autoantibodies together with antithyroid drug treatment for over 5 years. The study took place in China and was registered as a clinical trial. Antithyroid drugs had been taken for approximately 9.5 years on average by persistent Graves' disease patients in the clinical cohort. Patients with persistent Graves' disease were compared with patients with newly diagnosed Graves' disease using TCR sequencing and RNA sequencing of peripheral blood. A total of around 35 samples underwent TCR sequencing: around 13 from persistent and around 20 from newly diagnosed Graves' disease patients.

What the study reported, not specific to this receptor: Persistent disease showed preferential use of TRBV28, TRBJ1-2 and TRBJ2-5, whereas newly diagnosed disease favored TRBV20-1 and TRBJ2-1. Sequencing and analysis were restricted to the TCR beta chain. The authors noted that the small sample size was a limitation that may lower accuracy. Compared with newly diagnosed patients, patients with persistent Graves' disease had lower TCR Shannon entropy and fewer highly expanded clones, which suggests clonal expansion. More public clonotypes were shared among persistent patients (around 2,600) than among newly diagnosed patients (under 1,000). Because the primary lesion, thyroid tissue, could not be accessed, the study looked at peripheral blood alone.

This clonotype turned up a few times. No cognate antigen has been identified for it. No much larger clone is present one base from it, and per-base qualities are unavailable. This specimen's time point label, per the study, means: persistent/refractory GD, antithyroid drugs over 5 years with positive TRAb. For both TCR sequencing and RNA sequencing, RNA was extracted from PBMCs using TRIzol. The diagnosis of Graves' disease followed American Thyroid Association guidelines. Patients were recruited from an endocrinology department in Xi'an, China. From each patient, around 9 milliliters of peripheral blood was collected into an EDTA anticoagulant tube. Ficoll Paque Plus density gradient separation was used to isolate PBMCs, and no additional T cell sorting was done. An Agilent 2100 Bioanalyzer and agarose gel were used to assess RNA quality, and a NanoDrop 2000 was used to measure RNA concentration.

The germline V gene gives CDR1 as SGHRS and CDR2 as YFSETQ. At the junction V is shortened by 1 base and J by 7 bases, with 5 bases in between. Inclusive of the bounding cysteine and phenylalanine, the CDR3 is 12 residues long. Of all the DNA, just the CDR3 is kept, 36 bases in frame from base 1. To prepare the library, multiplex PCR was applied. Reads for this sample came from an Illumina HiSeq 4000. To build TCR beta libraries, CDR3 regions were amplified by Arm-PCR using iRepertoire HTBI primers. Before sequencing, the PCR products went through gel purification. The source study handled its data this way. A total of roughly 58 TRBV and approximately 15 TRBJ segments were identified across samples and were used for gene usage analysis of CDR3 amino acid clonotypes. COPE and FqMerger were used to merge the filtered high-quality paired reads into contigs. BLAST was used to align contigs to IMGT TRBV, TRBD and TRBJ reference genes, with CDR3 defined following IMGT. Any clonotype with a frequency above 0.1% was classified as a highly expanded clone. Shannon entropy served as the measure of repertoire diversity, while the Gini coefficient captured V-J evenness. Clonotypes shared by more than one individual were considered public. TCRdb's own reprocessing of the public reads used fastp at Q25 and MiXCR and kept productive beta chains. Each CDR3 protein gets just one entry, which takes the most common genes and DNA from the rows behind it. TCRdb's processing, not the authors', yielded these V and J calls. The sample data list around 510,000 distinct CDR3 sequences, and around 21% of these were observed just once. Under 9% of the sample rests with the top ten.

Here the sequenced sample was peripheral blood mononuclear cells (PBMCs), taken when the disease was refractory, from a patient treated with antithyroid drugs. The source is a female donor with Graves disease. The chain is assembled from TRBV5-1 and TRBJ2-2; no confident D gene assignment can be made. The CDR3 region: CASSLSRGELFF. The DNA is TGCGCCAGCAGCTTGTCCCGCGGGGAGCTGTTTTTT.